Listed here are 10 T cell receptor beta chains from one sample, sequenced in a study of CD8 T cells in Susac syndrome. About 0.5 to 1 ug RNA was reverse transcribed with random hexamers. TCRdb reanalysed the immunoSEQ multiplex PCR reads using MiXCR and keeps one entry per CDR3 protein. The data contain some 120,000 distinct CDR3 sequences, approximately 93% of them seen just once; the ten biggest clones take up roughly 0.32%. Sequencing was done on a sample of CD8+ T cells from PBMCs. The receptors here all came from a human donor with multiple sclerosis.

The chain has TRBV4-1 and TRBJ1-1, with 9 bases that match TRBD1. Trimming took 3 bases from V and 4 from J; bases not matched to a gene: 15. Germline V gene sequence: CDR1 MGHRA, CDR2 YSYEKL. The CDR3 runs 18 residues. The CDR3 loop reads CASSQPTGGTGSGTEAFF. The CDR3 nucleotides read TGCGCCAGCAGCCAGCCTACAGGGGGCACGGGTTCGGGCACTGAAGCTTTCTTT.

The chain recombines TRBV6-6 with TRBJ2-2; TRBD2 matches at 7 bases. CDR1 and CDR2 from the germline V gene are MNHNY and SVGAGI (reference sequence). V dropped 11 bases and J dropped 8; count of bases not matched to a gene: 14. This CDR3 has 14 amino acids. CDR3 nucleotides: TGTGCCTCCTCAATAGGGGAGCGGGAAGGGGAGCTGTTTTTT. It codes for CASSIGEREGELFF.

This rearrangement joins TRBV2 to TRBJ2-1; 9 nucleotides line up with TRBD2. This CDR3 is 14 amino acids long. Germline CDR1 and CDR2: SNHLY and FYNNEI. V gave up 5 bases and J gave up 8 bases; unmatched junction bases: 7. For the CDR3, the DNA is TGTGCCAGCAGTTCGGGACTAGCTATCGATGAGCAGTTCTTC. Its translation is CASSSGLAIDEQFF.

V gene TRBV3-1 combines with J gene TRBJ2-5, with 8 bases lining up with TRBD2. With V trimmed by 0 bases and J by 5 bases, 5 bases remained unmatched. This CDR3 spans 15 amino acids. In germline, CDR1 is LGHDT, CDR2 YNNKEL (reference sequence). This CDR3 is CASSQEFREGETQYF. In DNA form, the CDR3 reads TGTGCCAGCAGCCAAGAGTTCCGGGAGGGTGAGACCCAGTACTTC.

This clonotype is a singleton in its sample. The V gene is TRBV5-1, the J gene TRBJ2-7; TRBD2 matches 7 bases. Germline V CDR1 and CDR2: SGHRS, YFSETQ. This CDR3 is 14 amino acids long. J was trimmed by 3 bases and V by 1 base; bases with no gene match: 4. CDR3 protein: CASSLSPSGYEQYV. Written as DNA, the CDR3 is TGCGCCAGCAGCTTGTCGCCTAGCGGCTACGAGCAGTACGTC.

The V call is TRBV29-1, the J call TRBJ2-3; D is unclear. Germline loops: CDR1 SQVTM, CDR2 ANQGSEA. The CDR3 has 14 amino acids. V dropped 0 bases and J dropped 2 bases, with 9 bases sitting between them. The CDR3 loop reads CSVEDLAVTDTQYF. The CDR3 coding sequence is TGCAGCGTTGAAGATCTCGCAGTCACAGATACGCAGTATTTT.

The rearrangement links TRBV7-3 to TRBJ2-1; D is undetermined. CDR3 length: 12 residues. Germline V lookup: CDR1 SGHTA, CDR2 FQGTGA. Trimming removed 0 bases at V and 6 bases at J, with 3 bases between. The CDR3 sequence is CASSLTSNEQFF. As DNA, the CDR3 is TGTGCCAGCAGCTTAACGAGCAATGAGCAGTTCTTC.

The chain employs TRBV13 and TRBJ2-5; unclear D gene. CDR1 and CDR2 from the germline V gene are PRHDT and FYEKMQ (reference sequence). The V gene lost 5 bases and the J gene lost 2 bases, with 15 bases spanning the gap. The CDR3 spans 15 residues. CDR3 DNA: TGTGCCAGCAGCGACATTACGGCCAGGCAAGAGACCCAGTACTTC. Translation gives CASSDITARQETQYF.

The chain combines TRBV25-1 with TRBJ2-1, with 7 bases that match TRBD1. This CDR3 is built from 16 residues. V shed 8 bases and J 9 bases; nucleotides not matched to a gene: 19. Germline loops: CDR1 MGHDK, CDR2 SYGVNS. CDR3 DNA: TGTGCCAGCCGCCCCCCCGACAGGGTGGAAGGGGGTGAGCAGTTCTTC. It encodes CASRPPDRVEGGEQFF. Complete variable domain (other parts from reference TRBV25-1 and TRBJ2-1): EADIYQTPRYLVIGTGKKITLECSQTMGHDKMYWYQQDPGMELHLIHYSYGVNSTEKGDLSSESTVSRIRTEHFPLTLESARPSHTSQYLCASRPPDRVEGGEQFFGPGTRLTVL.

The chain uses TRBV20-1 and TRBJ2-1; D may be TRBD2 (6 bases). This CDR3 is 14 amino acids long. Germline V gene sequence: CDR1 DFQATT, CDR2 SNEGSKA (reference sequence). V was cut by 1 base and J by 5 bases, with 12 bases left in between. CDR3 residues: CSARVGGWDNEQFF. CDR3 in DNA: TGCAGTGCTAGAGTGGGGGGATGGGACAATGAGCAGTTCTTC.